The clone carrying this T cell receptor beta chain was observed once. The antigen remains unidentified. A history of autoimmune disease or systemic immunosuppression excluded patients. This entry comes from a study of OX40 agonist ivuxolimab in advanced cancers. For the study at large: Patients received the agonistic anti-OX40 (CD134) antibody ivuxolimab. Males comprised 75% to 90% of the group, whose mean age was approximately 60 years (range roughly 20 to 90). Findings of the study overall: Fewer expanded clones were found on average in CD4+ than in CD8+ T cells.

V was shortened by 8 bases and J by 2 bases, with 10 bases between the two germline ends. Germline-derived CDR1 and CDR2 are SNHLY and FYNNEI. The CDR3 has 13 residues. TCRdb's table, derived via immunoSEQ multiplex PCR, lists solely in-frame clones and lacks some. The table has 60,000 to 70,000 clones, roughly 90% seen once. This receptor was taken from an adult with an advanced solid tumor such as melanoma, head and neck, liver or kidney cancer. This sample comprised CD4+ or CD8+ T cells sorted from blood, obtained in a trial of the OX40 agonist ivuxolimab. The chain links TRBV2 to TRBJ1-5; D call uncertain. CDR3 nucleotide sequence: TGTGCCAGCTCTGTTCAGCGCAATCAGCCCCAGCATTTT. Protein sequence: CASSVQRNQPQHF.